The sequence of this T cell receptor (beta chain) was determined in a study of beta chain features in type 1 diabetes. Every bit of the isolated RNA underwent reverse transcription, so sequencing read expressed TCRB transcripts. Repertoires were generated with immunoSEQ multiplex PCR, while TCRdb's copy carries only in-frame clones and drops some. The sample shows hundreds of thousands of clones, over 13% of them seen only once. Findings of the study overall: Shortening that was moderate but significant affected the TCRB CDR3s of Type 1 diabetes patients in all four CD4+ subsets.

This clone was observed a few times. Its antigen is currently unknown. The CDR3 totals 11 residues. Germline V CDR1 and CDR2: MDHEN, SYDVKM. Trimming left V 5 bases short and J 5 bases short, with 7 bases between. This TCR came from a man aged 18 to 35 with type 1 diabetes. Sequenced input: naive CD4+ T cells from blood. The V call is TRBV28, the J call TRBJ2-7; D call uncertain. In nucleotides, the CDR3 is TGTGCCAGCAGTACCCCGGACGAGCAGTACTTC. Protein product: CASSTPDEQYF.